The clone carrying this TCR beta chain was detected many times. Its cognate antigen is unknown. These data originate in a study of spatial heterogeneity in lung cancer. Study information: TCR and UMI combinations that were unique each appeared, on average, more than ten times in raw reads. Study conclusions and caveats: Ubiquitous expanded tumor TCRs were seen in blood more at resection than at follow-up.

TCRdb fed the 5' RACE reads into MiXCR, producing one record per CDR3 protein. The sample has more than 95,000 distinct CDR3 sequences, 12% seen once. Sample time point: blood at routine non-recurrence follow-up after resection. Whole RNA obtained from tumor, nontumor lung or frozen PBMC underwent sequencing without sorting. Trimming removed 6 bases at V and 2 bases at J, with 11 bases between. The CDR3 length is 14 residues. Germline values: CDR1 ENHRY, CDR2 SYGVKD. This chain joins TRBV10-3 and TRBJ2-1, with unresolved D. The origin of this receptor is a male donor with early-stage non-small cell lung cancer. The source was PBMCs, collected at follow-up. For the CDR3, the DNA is TGTGCCATCAGCCCCGGAACTACCTACAATGAGCAGTTCTTC. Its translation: CAISPGTTYNEQFF.